This record concerns one T cell receptor (beta chain) sequence. Its cognate antigen is unknown. The data were obtained in a study of T cell responses to AZD1222 COVID-19 vaccine. Some clones are missing from TCRdb's copy, which holds only in-frame ones; the method was immunoSEQ multiplex PCR. The sample table includes about 140,000 clones. Study-wide findings and caveats: No day 14 peak samples; only post-peak repertoires were characterized. Mostly white British, mostly female donors; authors suggested clonal diversity may be underestimated. Reportedly, close to half of spike-specific TCRs are directed against unmutated variant regions.

This CDR3 has 16 amino acids. Germline CDR1 is KGHDR and CDR2 is SFDVKD. V gave up 6 bases and J gave up 5 bases; unmatched junction bases: 11. The sequence came from an adult in good health. Sequencing input: peripheral blood. The chain carries TRBV24-1 and TRBJ2-4, with 8 bases identical to TRBD1. CDR3 nucleotide sequence: TGTGCCACCAGTCAGACAGGGGCAGGATCCCAAAACATTCAGTACTTC. Protein product: CATSQTGAGSQNIQYF.